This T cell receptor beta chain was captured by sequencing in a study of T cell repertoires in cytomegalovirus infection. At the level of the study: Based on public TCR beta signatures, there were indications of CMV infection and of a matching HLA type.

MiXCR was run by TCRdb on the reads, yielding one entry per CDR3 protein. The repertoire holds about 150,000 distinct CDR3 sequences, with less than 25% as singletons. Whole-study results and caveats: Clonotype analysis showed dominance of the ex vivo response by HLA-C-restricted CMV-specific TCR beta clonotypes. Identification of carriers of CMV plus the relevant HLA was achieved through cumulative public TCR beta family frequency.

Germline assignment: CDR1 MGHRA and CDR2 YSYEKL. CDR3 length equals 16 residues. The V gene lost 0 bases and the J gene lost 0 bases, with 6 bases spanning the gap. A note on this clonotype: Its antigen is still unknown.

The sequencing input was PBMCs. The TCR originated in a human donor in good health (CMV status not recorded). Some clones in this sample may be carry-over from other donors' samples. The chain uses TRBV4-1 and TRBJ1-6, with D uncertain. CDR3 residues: CASSQDVLSYNSPLHF. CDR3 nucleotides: TGCGCCAGCAGCCAAGATGTCCTCTCCTATAATTCACCCCTCCACTTT.